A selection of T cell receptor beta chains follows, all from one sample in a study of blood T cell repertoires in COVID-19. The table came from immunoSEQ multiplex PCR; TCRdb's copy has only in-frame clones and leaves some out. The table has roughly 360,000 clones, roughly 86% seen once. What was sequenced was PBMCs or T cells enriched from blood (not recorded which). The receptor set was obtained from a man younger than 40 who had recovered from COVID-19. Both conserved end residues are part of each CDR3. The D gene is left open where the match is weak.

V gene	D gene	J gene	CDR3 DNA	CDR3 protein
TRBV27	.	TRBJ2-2	TGTGCCAGCCAGGGGCACGCGAACACCGGGGAGCTGTTTTTT	CASQGHANTGELFF
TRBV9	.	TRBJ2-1	TGTGCCAGCAGCGCGACCCCGACAGACAGGCCTTATACCTACAATGAGCAGTTCTTC	CASSATPTDRPYTYNEQFF
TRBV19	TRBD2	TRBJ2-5	TGTGCCAGCAAAAGGACTAGCGGGGTACAAGAGACCCAGTACTTC	CASKRTSGVQETQYF
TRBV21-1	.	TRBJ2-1	TGTGCCAGCAGCATAGCGTTAGCGCTAAGCTCCTACAATGAGCAGTTCTTC	CASSIALALSSYNEQFF
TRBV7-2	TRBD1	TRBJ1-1	TGTGCCAGCAGCGGCAGGAGACAGGGCTTTCTGAACACTGAAGCTTTCTTT	CASSGRRQGFLNTEAFF
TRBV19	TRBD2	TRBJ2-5	TGTGCCAGTAGCGGGGGGGGCTCAGGAGAGACCCAGTACTTC	CASSGGGSGETQYF
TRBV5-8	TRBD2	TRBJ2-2	TGTGCCAGCAGCTTGGGTCTCGCTAGCGGGGGCACCGGGGAGCTGTTTTTT	CASSLGLASGGTGELFF
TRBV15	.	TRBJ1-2	TGTGCCACCCTATCCCCGTATGGCTACACCTTC	CATLSPYGYTF
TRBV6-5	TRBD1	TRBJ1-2	TGTGCCAGCAGTTACACGGGGACAGCCGTCAGTGGCTACACCTTC	CASSYTGTAVSGYTF
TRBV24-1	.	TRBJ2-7	TGTGCCACCAGTGAAAGACCGACAGGCTCGTCGTACTTC	CATSERPTGSSYF
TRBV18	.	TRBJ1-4	TGTGCCAGCTCACTCAACAGGAACGCTTTTGAAAAACTGTTTTTT	CASSLNRNAFEKLFF